A single sample is the source of the 20 T cell receptor beta chains below, sequenced in a study of read filtering for tumor transcriptome and immune sequencing. The library was built from about 400 ng RNA with molecular barcoded adaptors for alpha/delta and beta/gamma chains. TCRdb called the reads again in MiXCR, with one record for every CDR3 protein. Of some 41,000 distinct CDR3 sequences listed, about 13% are singletons. The specimen sequenced was a population of CD138-negative cells sorted from bone marrow. The receptors originated from a donor at least 40 years old with multiple myeloma.

The rearrangement uses TRBV7-8 and TRBJ2-7; D possibly matches TRBD1 or TRBD2 (6 bases each). The CDR3 consists of 14 residues. Germline lookup yields CDR1 SGHVS and CDR2 FQNEAQ. V lost 5 bases and J lost 6, with 17 bases in between. CDR3 residues: CASSPGTVQGEQYF. CDR3 in DNA: TGTGCCAGCAGCCCGGGGACTGTACAGGGCGAGCAGTACTTC.

This clonotype was counted between two and nine times. The conserved closing phenylalanine or tryptophan is absent in this CDR3, likely reflecting a read error. The gene calls are TRBV5-5 and TRBJ2-2; 9 nucleotides line up with TRBD2. V dropped 2 bases and J dropped 4; count of bases not matched to a gene: 9. This CDR3 is 17 amino acids long. The germline V gene has CDR1 SGHKS and CDR2 YYEKEE (reference sequence). The CDR3: CASSFSIAGGSTGELFL. The DNA of the CDR3 is TGTGCCAGCAGCTTTAGCATCGCGGGAGGGAGCACCGGGGAGCTGTTTTTA.

This clonotype occurred many times. The rearrangement links TRBV13 to TRBJ2-7, with D perhaps matching TRBD2 (5 bases). Germline CDR1 PRHDT, CDR2 FYEKMQ (reference sequence). This CDR3 spans 16 amino acids. Trimming took 0 bases from V and 0 from J, leaving 12 bases between them. CDR3 DNA sequence: TGTGCCAGCAGCTTAGGCCGTATGGGGAGCTCCTACGAGCAGTACTTC. Protein sequence: CASSLGRMGSSYEQYF. Using reference TRBV13 and TRBJ2-7 for the parts outside the CDR3, the full variable domain is AAGVIQSPRHLIKEKRETATLKCYPIPRHDTVYWYQQGPGQDPQFLISFYEKMQSDKGSIPDRFSAQQFSDYHSELNMSSLELGDSALYFCASSLGRMGSSYEQYFGPGTRLTVT.

This clonotype was observed once. At one end the junction does not follow the germline gene, possibly because of a read error. The rearrangement links TRBV11-3 to TRBJ2-1; D possibly matches TRBD1 or TRBD2 (5 bases each). Germline V lookup: CDR1 SGHNT, CDR2 YENEEA. The CDR3 consists of 17 residues. In nucleotides, the CDR3 is TGTGCCAGCAGCTCCCGCTCCCGCTCGGGGCCCTACAATGAGCAGCTCTTC. As protein: CASSSRSRSGPYNEQLF.

This clonotype has only a few counts. Sequence at one end of the junction differs from germline and may be a read error. The chain joins TRBV6-5 to TRBJ2-1; D possibly corresponds to TRBD2 (6 bases). CDR3 length equals 11 residues. Germline values: CDR1 MNHEY, CDR2 SVGAGI. This CDR3 reads CGSSGAGEQFF. CDR3 DNA sequence: TGTGGCAGCAGTGGGGCGGGGGAGCAGTTCTTC.

This clonotype was seen a few times. A read error may explain this, as a much larger clone is one base away. J is TRBJ2-1 and V is TRBV29-1; tentatively, D is TRBD1 (6 bases). Germline values: CDR1 SQVTM, CDR2 ANQGSEA. The CDR3 covers 14 residues. The CDR3 region is CSVLQGDTYNGQFF. The CDR3 DNA follows: TGCAGCGTTCTACAGGGAGACACCTACAATGGGCAGTTCTTC.

In DNA form, the CDR3 reads TGTGCCAGCAGGTCACTAGTGCAGGATACGCAGTATTTT. Protein sequence: CASRSLVQDTQYF. V gene TRBV7-2 combines with J gene TRBJ2-3; D might be TRBD2 (5 bases). The germline gives CDR1 SGHTA, CDR2 FQGNSA. The V and J ends lost 6 bases and 6 bases respectively, with 13 bases between them. This CDR3 contains 13 residues.

This clonotype was detected only a few times. The chain links TRBV9 to TRBJ2-3, with 9 bases matching TRBD2. CDR3 size: 15 residues. Germline lookup yields CDR1 SGDLS and CDR2 YYNGEE. The junction had 4 bases not matched to a gene; V was cut back by 4 bases and J by 1 base. CDR3 nucleotide sequence: TGTGCCAGCAGCCCGCGGGAGGGCGGCACAGATACGCAGTATTTT. It translates to CASSPREGGTDTQYF.

About this clonotype: The CDR3 end shows no conserved phenylalanine or tryptophan, and so a read error is likely. The CDR3 DNA sequence: TGTGCCAGCAGCCGCCAGACTAGCGGGAATTACAATGAGCAGTTCTAC. Its translation: CASSRQTSGNYNEQFY. This chain links TRBV7-9 with TRBJ2-1; TRBD2 agrees at 11 bases. V trimming: 5 bases; J trimming: 4 bases; junction bases outside the gene matches: 7. CDR3 length equals 16 residues. The germline gives CDR1 SEHNR, CDR2 FQNEAQ (reference sequence).

In this sample, this clonotype turned up many times. This sequence joins TRBV6-2 or TRBV6-3 and TRBJ2-5; no definite D call. Between the trimmed V and J ends, which lost 0 bases and 5 bases, there was a span of 7 bases. The CDR3 is 13 amino acids. Germline V gene lookup returns CDR1 MNHEY and CDR2 SVGEGT. CDR3 coding DNA: TGTGCCAGCAGTTACTCAGTACATGAGACCCAGTACTTC. It encodes CASSYSVHETQYF.

The sample holds many counts of this clonotype. The gene calls are TRBV9 and TRBJ2-1; 7 nucleotides line up with TRBD1. This CDR3 region has 14 residues. The ends lost 3 bases at V and 3 bases at J; junction bases unmatched: 3. Germline-derived CDR1 and CDR2 are SGDLS and YYNGEE. This CDR3 reads CASSAGTVYNEQFF. CDR3 DNA: TGTGCCAGCAGCGCCGGGACAGTCTACAATGAGCAGTTCTTC.

This clonotype was counted many times. The chain has TRBV7-9 and TRBJ2-4; D might be TRBD1 (6 bases). The CDR3 length is 12 residues. Germline CDR1 and CDR2: SEHNR and FQNEAQ (reference sequence). V shed 11 bases and J shed 0 bases, with 8 bases lying between them. CDR3 protein: CAAGEAKNIQYF. DNA of the CDR3: TGTGCCGCAGGGGAAGCCAAAAACATTCAGTACTTC.

There are a few counts of this clonotype. V gene TRBV20-1 combines with J gene TRBJ2-3; 10 bases align to TRBD1. CDR1 is DFQATT and CDR2 is SNEGSKA in the germline V gene (reference sequence). V lost 5 bases, J lost 2 bases, and 4 bases stayed unmatched. This CDR3 is 14 amino acids long. The CDR3 DNA reads TGCAGTGCTGTGACAGGGGGCCACACAGATACGCAGTATTTT. It translates to CSAVTGGHTDTQYF.

V and J are TRBV19 and TRBJ2-2, with D possibly being TRBD2 (6 bases). This CDR3 comprises 17 residues. CDR1 and CDR2 from the germline V gene are LNHDA and SQIVND (reference sequence). Deletions cut 0 bases from V and 5 bases from J, with 16 bases between. CDR3 in DNA: TGTGCCAGTAGTATAGATCCCCTTCGCCGGGGGACCGGGGAGCTGTTTTTT. The encoded protein is CASSIDPLRRGTGELFF.

The V call is TRBV23-1, the J call TRBJ2-4; TRBD2 aligns across 7 bases. TRBV23-1 is filed as an ORF, its function uncertain. Trimming at V came to 4 bases and at J to 0 bases, leaving 15 bases not matched to a gene. The CDR3 is made up of 19 amino acids. The CDR3 bases are TGCGCCAGCAGTCCACCCCTAGCGGCCGAGCTCCCAGCCAAAAACATTCAGTACTTC. It specifies CASSPPLAAELPAKNIQYF.

Details on this clonotype: This may stem from a read error, because a much larger clone lies one nucleotide away. The chain has TRBV10-3 and TRBJ1-5; perhaps TRBD1 as D (5 bases). Germline V gene data show CDR1 as ENHRY and CDR2 as SYGVKD. This CDR3 has 17 residues. CDR3 sequence reads: CAISEFKGGTEGQPQRF. CDR3 DNA sequence: TGTGCCATCAGTGAGTTCAAAGGAGGGACTGAGGGTCAGCCCCAGCGTTTT.

This clonotype was seen at least ten times. V and J are TRBV12-3 or TRBV12-4 and TRBJ2-5; 12 bases fit TRBD1. The CDR3 is made up of 15 amino acids. The V gene end was trimmed by 6 bases and the J gene end by 5 bases; junction bases not matched to a gene: 7. The CDR3 sequence is CASSPGQGAWETQYF. The CDR3 DNA is TGTGCCAGCAGCCCGGGACAGGGGGCTTGGGAGACCCAGTACTTC.

This clonotype was counted many times. The chain joins TRBV3-1 to TRBJ1-1; TRBD1 might be the D (6 bases). From germline, CDR1 is LGHDT and CDR2 YNNKEL (reference sequence). The V end was cut by 1 base, the J end by 4 bases, with 10 bases between. This CDR3 has 14 amino acids. CDR3 residues: CASSQVQGLTEAFF. In DNA, the CDR3 is TGTGCCAGCAGCCAAGTACAGGGTCTCACTGAAGCTTTCTTT.

This clonotype was seen ten or more times. V and J are TRBV30 and TRBJ2-1; D gene uncertain. Trimming stripped 0 bases from V and 9 bases from J, with 6 bases between. Germline CDR1 GTSNPN, CDR2 SVGIG (reference sequence). This CDR3 is built from 11 residues. The CDR3 loop reads CAWSVRGEQFF. The CDR3 nucleotides read TGTGCCTGGAGTGTACGAGGTGAGCAGTTCTTC.

This sequence joins TRBV4-1 and TRBJ2-1, with 10 bases that match TRBD2. Unmatched junction bases numbered 12, after V lost 1 base and J lost 12 bases. Germline CDR1 reads MGHRA; CDR2 reads YSYEKL. The CDR3 contains 16 residues. CDR3 in DNA: TGCGCCAGCAGCCAAGTGGCTAGCGGGAGAAGGGATGCGCAGTTCTTC. As protein: CASSQVASGRRDAQFF.